The sequence of this TCR beta chain was determined in a study of blood T cells in healthy people across ages. This clonotype was counted only a few times. Primed by a sample-barcoded 5' primer and a J-beta primer mix, a second PCR proceeded for about 6 to 11 cycles. TCRdb analysed the 5' RACE reads with MiXCR anew, one entry per CDR3 protein. Among some 1.7 million distinct CDR3 sequences listed, about 28% were seen once. V lost 6 bases and J lost 3; bases outside the gene matches: 7. Germline values: CDR1 DFQATT, CDR2 SNEGSKA (reference sequence). The CDR3 is 13 amino acids. The rearrangement links TRBV20-1 to TRBJ1-1, with 7 bases matching TRBD1. This TCR derives from a woman in her twenties or thirties in good health. The specimen was blood. CDR3 in amino acids: CSASTGLHTEAFF. CDR3 nucleotide sequence: TGCAGTGCCTCGACAGGGCTCCACACTGAAGCTTTCTTT.